These 22 T cell receptor beta chains were all obtained from the same sample, sequenced in a study of beta chain features in type 1 diabetes (dated by TCRdb to between 2018 and 2020). Overall results and qualifications from the work: Type 1 diabetes patients showed a moderate but significant shortening of TCRB CDR3 length in all four CD4+ subsets.

The method behind the library was the immunoSEQ multiplex PCR assay. All of the isolated RNA was reverse transcribed with the High Capacity cDNA Reverse Transcription Kit, so expressed TCRB transcripts were sequenced. TCRdb re-hosts the immuneACCESS table, in-frame sequences only. Its copies lack some clones; in the studies checked, an unresolved V gene accounts for under half of them, and the cause for the rest is not known. The sample data list hundreds of thousands of clones, and roughly 11% of these were observed just once. The ten biggest clones cover around 0.017% of the sample. For these TCRs, the target antigens are not known. Sequencing used naive CD4+ T cells from blood. This specimen's cell subset or site label, per the study, means: true naive CD4+ T cells. These receptors all stem from a young man with type 1 diabetes.

In its sample, this clone was seen a few times. The rearrangement joins TRBV9 to TRBJ2-5; D is possibly TRBD1 (6 bases). The CDR3 is made up of 15 amino acids. Germline values: CDR1 SGDLS, CDR2 YYNGEE. Trimming removed 1 base from V and 4 bases from J, with 14 bases in between. DNA for the CDR3: TGTGCCAGCAGCGTAAGGGGGACGACAGGAGAGACCCAGTACTTC. Its translation: CASSVRGTTGETQYF.

This clone occurred a few times. This chain links TRBV6-1 with TRBJ2-2; 9 bases match TRBD1. This CDR3 is built from 15 residues. V shed 6 bases, J shed 7 bases, and the junction held 9 bases outside the gene matches. Germline V CDR1 and CDR2: MNHNS, SASEGT. The CDR3 bases are TGTGCCAGCAGCACCGGGACAGGGTGGATCGGGGAGCTGTTTTTT. It specifies CASSTGTGWIGELFF.

This clone was counted only a few times. The chain links TRBV19 to TRBJ2-1; TRBD2 might be the D (7 bases). The CDR3 runs to 16 residues. Germline CDR1 and CDR2: LNHDA and SQIVND (reference sequence). The germline V and J ends were trimmed by 3 bases and 4 bases, with 16 bases remaining between them. CDR3 sequence reads: CASSIGPGGLYNEQFF. CDR3 DNA: TGTGCCAGTAGTATCGGGCCGGGGGGCCTTTACAATGAGCAGTTCTTC.

The gene calls are TRBV9 and TRBJ2-3; no firm D call. V was cut by 1 base and J by 3 bases, with 9 bases left in between. From germline, CDR1 is SGDLS and CDR2 YYNGEE. The CDR3 is 14 amino acids. The CDR3 loop reads CASSVMAGTDTQYF. The CDR3, as DNA: TGTGCCAGCAGCGTAATGGCCGGGACAGATACGCAGTATTTT.

The V and J genes are TRBV7-9 and TRBJ2-7; a possible D gene is TRBD1 (5 bases). CDR3 size: 12 residues. Germline V gene data show CDR1 as SEHNR and CDR2 as FQNEAQ (reference sequence). The V end lost 7 bases, the J end lost 3 bases, and 10 bases lay between the germline ends. In DNA, the CDR3 is TGTGCCAGCACCTTGCAGGGCTACGAGCAGTACTTC. Residues: CASTLQGYEQYF.

This clone appeared a few times. The V call is TRBV7-9, the J call TRBJ1-2, with a tentative D call TRBD1 (6 bases). The CDR3 loop spans 14 amino acids. V dropped 4 bases and J dropped 7 bases, with 16 bases sitting between them. Germline V gene data show CDR1 as SEHNR and CDR2 as FQNEAQ (reference sequence). This chain's CDR3 is CASSSRGETGGYTF. The CDR3 region has the DNA TGTGCCAGCAGCTCCCGAGGCGAGACAGGTGGCTACACCTTC.

The chain has TRBV4-3 and TRBJ2-5, with a possible D match to TRBD2 (5 bases). The length of the CDR3 is 14 residues. The V gene's germline CDR1 is LGHNA and CDR2 YSLEER. Deletions cut 1 base from V and 5 bases from J, with 11 bases between. The CDR3 DNA is TGCGCCAGCAGCCAAGTGGGTAGCGCTGAGACCCAGTACTTC. Its translation is CASSQVGSAETQYF.

This clone came up a few times. This chain joins TRBV9 and TRBJ1-4; weak D call: TRBD1 (6 bases). This CDR3 region has 15 residues. The germline V gene has CDR1 SGDLS and CDR2 YYNGEE. Deletions cut 3 bases from V and 0 bases from J, with 9 bases between. The CDR3 nucleotides read TGTGCCAGCAGCGCCGGACAGCCAACTAATGAAAAACTGTTTTTT. Amino acids: CASSAGQPTNEKLFF.

The J gene is TRBJ2-7, the V gene TRBV29-1, with D unresolved. The CDR3 has 13 amino acids. V lost 5 bases, J lost 0 bases, and 11 bases lay in between. CDR1 and CDR2 from the germline V gene are SQVTM and ANQGSEA. Here the CDR3 DNA reads TGCAGCGTTCTTGACCGACACTCCTACGAGCAGTACTTC. Encoded protein: CSVLDRHSYEQYF.

The sample holds a few counts of this clone. The CDR3 region is CASSLAEGGSYGYTF. CDR3 DNA: TGCGCCAGCAGCTTGGCCGAGGGCGGAAGCTATGGCTACACCTTC. The chain combines TRBV5-1 with TRBJ1-2, with D hard to call. In germline, CDR1 is SGHRS, CDR2 YFSETQ. Trimming stripped 0 bases from V and 4 bases from J, with 13 bases between. The CDR3 consists of 15 residues.

V and J are TRBV5-1 and TRBJ2-3; the match to TRBD2 covers 9 bases. Looked up from germline, CDR1 is SGHRS and CDR2 is YFSETQ. This CDR3 is 20 amino acids long. The V gene end was trimmed by 1 base and the J gene end by 4 bases; junction bases not matched to a gene: 19. CDR3 bases: TGCGCCAGCAGCTTGACCCCGGGCGGGGGGGCGGACTTTCGCCCAGATACGCAGTATTTT. It translates to CASSLTPGGGADFRPDTQYF.

The CDR3 bases are TGTGCCAGCAGCGGAGGATCGGGAAACACCATATATTTT. Its protein is CASSGGSGNTIYF. This chain joins TRBV9 and TRBJ1-3; D is ambiguous. Germline CDR1 reads SGDLS; CDR2 reads YYNGEE. The CDR3 totals 13 residues. Trimming stripped 3 bases from V and 4 bases from J, with 8 bases between.

The gene calls are TRBV30 and TRBJ2-7; unclear D gene. Germline CDR1 reads GTSNPN; CDR2 reads SVGIG (reference sequence). V lost 5 bases and J 6 bases, leaving 11 bases between the germline ends. This CDR3 has 11 amino acids. In DNA form, the CDR3 reads TGTGCCTGGGATTCCCAAGCCGAGCAGTACTTC. Residues: CAWDSQAEQYF.

The CDR3 is CASSPRDYPRTGELFF. CDR3 nucleotides: TGTGCCAGCAGCCCCCGGGACTACCCGAGGACCGGGGAGCTGTTTTTT. This chain links TRBV9 with TRBJ2-2; 7 positions agree with TRBD2. Germline V gives CDR1 SGDLS, CDR2 YYNGEE. CDR3 length equals 16 residues. Trimming at V came to 4 bases and at J to 5 bases, leaving 11 bases not matched to a gene. Looking up the rest from reference TRBV9 and TRBJ2-2 gives the full variable domain: DSGVTQTPKHLITATGQRVTLRCSPRSGDLSVYWYQQSLDQGLQFLIQYYNGEERAKGNILERFSAQQFPDLHSELNLSSLELGDSALYFCASSPRDYPRTGELFFGEGSRLTVL.

This clone was seen more than once but under ten times. V usage is TRBV5-4 and J usage is TRBJ2-7; 7 bases agree with TRBD1. Germline values: CDR1 SGHNT, CDR2 YYREEE (reference sequence). This CDR3 is built from 15 residues. J was trimmed by 4 bases and V by 2 bases; bases with no gene match: 9. The CDR3 DNA reads as TGTGCCAGCAGCTTTTCAGGGGGTAATCCGTACGAGCAGTACTTC. This sequence encodes CASSFSGGNPYEQYF.

This clone has a handful of counts. Here the CDR3 DNA reads TGTGCCAGCAGCGCCTCGACACAGGGGGCAGCTGGTGGCTACACCTTC. It specifies CASSASTQGAAGGYTF. The V gene is TRBV9, the J gene TRBJ1-2; 9 bases agree with TRBD1. V shed 3 bases, J shed 7 bases, and the junction held 13 bases outside the gene matches. Germline V gene lookup returns CDR1 SGDLS and CDR2 YYNGEE. The CDR3 consists of 16 residues.

This clone was detected a few times. The chain carries TRBV9 and TRBJ2-2; 10 bases are a match to TRBD1. CDR3 length equals 17 residues. V lost 0 bases, J lost 6 bases, and 8 bases stayed unmatched. Germline lookup yields CDR1 SGDLS and CDR2 YYNGEE. The CDR3, as DNA: TGTGCCAGCAGCGTAGATCCGGGACAGGGGCGGTCCGGGGAGCTGTTTTTT. It translates to CASSVDPGQGRSGELFF.

The chain links TRBV18 to TRBJ1-3, with D unresolved. The V gene lost 3 bases and the J gene lost 1 base, with 7 bases spanning the gap. Germline V CDR1 and CDR2: KGHSH, LQKENI. The CDR3 contains 14 residues. The CDR3 sequence: CASSPTESGNTIYF. The CDR3 DNA is TGTGCCAGCTCACCTACAGAGTCTGGAAACACCATATATTTT. The full variable domain, in which reference TRBV18 and TRBJ1-3 provide the parts outside the CDR3, is NAGVMQNPRHLVRRRGQEARLRCSPMKGHSHVYWYRQLPEEGLKFMVYLQKENIIDESGMPKERFSAEFPKEGPSILRIQQVVRGDSAAYFCASSPTESGNTIYFGEGSWLTVV.

There are a few counts of this clone. The sample has other DNA sequences that encode this CDR3 too. This chain uses TRBV2 with TRBJ2-2; a weak D match, TRBD1 (6 bases). Deletions cut 4 bases from V and 5 bases from J, with 8 bases between. This CDR3 region has 13 residues. Germline assignment: CDR1 SNHLY and CDR2 FYNNEI. CDR3 amino acids: CASSGQGTGELFF. CDR3 nucleotides: TGTGCCAGCAGTGGGCAGGGGACCGGGGAGCTGTTTTTT.

The chain has TRBV14 and TRBJ2-5; a weak D match, TRBD2 (5 bases). V was cut by 0 bases and J by 3 bases, with 8 bases left in between. Per germline, CDR1 SGHDN and CDR2 FVKESK. The CDR3 sequence is 14 residues long. The CDR3 sequence: CASSQDSSKETQYF. The CDR3 DNA sequence: TGTGCCAGCAGCCAAGATTCTAGCAAAGAGACCCAGTACTTC. The variable domain in full, completed from reference TRBV14 and TRBJ2-5, reads EAGVTQFPSHSVIEKGQTVTLRCDPISGHDNLYWYRRVMGKEIKFLLHFVKESKQDESGMPNNRFLAERTGGTYSTLKVQPAELEDSGVYFCASSQDSSKETQYFGPGTRLLVL.

This chain links TRBV6-5 with TRBJ2-6; D possibly corresponds to TRBD1 (6 bases). The V gene's germline CDR1 is MNHEY and CDR2 SVGAGI. V gave up 2 bases and J gave up 2 bases, with 10 bases separating them. This CDR3 has 16 residues. The CDR3 DNA follows: TGTGCCAGCAGTTACGCAGGGGAAACTGGGGCCAACGTCCTGACTTTC. This codes for CASSYAGETGANVLTF.

This chain connects TRBV18 to TRBJ1-2; D remains unclear. V was trimmed by 2 bases and J by 2 bases, leaving 9 bases between them. CDR1 is KGHSH and CDR2 is LQKENI in the germline V gene. The CDR3 is 14 amino acids. CDR3 sequence (DNA): TGTGCCAGCTCACCAACTGAGGAGAACTATGGCTACACCTTC. Protein sequence: CASSPTEENYGYTF.